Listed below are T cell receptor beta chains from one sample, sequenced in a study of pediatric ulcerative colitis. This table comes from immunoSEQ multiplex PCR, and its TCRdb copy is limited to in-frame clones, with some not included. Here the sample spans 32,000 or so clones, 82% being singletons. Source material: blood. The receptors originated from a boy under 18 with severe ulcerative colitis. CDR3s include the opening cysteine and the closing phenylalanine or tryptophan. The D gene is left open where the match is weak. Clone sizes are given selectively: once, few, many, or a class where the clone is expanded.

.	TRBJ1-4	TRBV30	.	CAWKTLGRTEKLFF	TGTGCCTGGAAAACATTGGGAAGGACAGAAAAACTGTTTTTT
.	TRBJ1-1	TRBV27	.	CASSLATGGNTEAFF	TGTGCCAGCAGTCTTGCCACGGGTGGGAACACTGAAGCTTTCTTT
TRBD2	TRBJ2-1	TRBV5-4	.	CASSSLIAGGRNEQFF	TGTGCCAGCAGCTCCCTCATAGCGGGGGGAAGGAATGAGCAGTTCTTC
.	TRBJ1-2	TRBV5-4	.	CASSPTPQTSYGYTF	TGTGCCAGCAGCCCGACCCCTCAAACTAGCTATGGCTACACCTTC
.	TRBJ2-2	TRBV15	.	CATSILGVTGELFF	TGTGCCACCAGCATCCTAGGAGTCACCGGGGAGCTGTTTTTT
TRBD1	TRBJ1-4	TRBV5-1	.	CASSLGTGLGEKLFF	TGCGCCAGCAGCTTGGGGACAGGGCTTGGTGAAAAACTGTTTTTT
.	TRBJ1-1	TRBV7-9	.	CASSRQVNTEAFF	TGTGCCAGCAGCAGACAGGTGAACACTGAAGCTTTCTTT
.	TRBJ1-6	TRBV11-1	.	CASSGGRSRPLHF	TGTGCCAGCAGCGGGGGCAGGAGCCGTCCCCTCCACTTT
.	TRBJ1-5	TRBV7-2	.	CASSPGLEGNQPQHF	TGTGCCAGCAGCCCAGGGTTAGAGGGCAATCAGCCCCAGCATTTT
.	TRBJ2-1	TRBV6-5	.	CASSYSSLRLGEQFF	TGTGCCAGCAGTTACTCGAGCCTGAGACTAGGTGAGCAGTTCTTC
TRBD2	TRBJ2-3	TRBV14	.	CASSQGTSGGADTQYF	TGTGCCAGCAGCCAAGGGACTAGCGGGGGGGCAGATACGCAGTATTTT
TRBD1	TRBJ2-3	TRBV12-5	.	CASGGTGVGTDTQYF	TGTGCTAGTGGCGGGACAGGGGTAGGGACAGATACGCAGTATTTT
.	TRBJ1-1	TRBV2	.	CASSGQNTEAFF	TGTGCCAGCAGTGGACAGAACACTGAAGCTTTCTTT
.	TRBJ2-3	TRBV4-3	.	CASSQESGGGTDTQYF	TGCGCCAGCAGCCAAGAATCGGGGGGCGGGACAGATACGCAGTATTTT
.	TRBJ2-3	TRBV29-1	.	CSVLASFSTDTQYF	TGCAGCGTACTGGCTAGCTTTTCCACAGATACGCAGTATTTT
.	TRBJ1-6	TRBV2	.	CASSENGQGNNSPLHF	TGTGCCAGCAGTGAAAATGGGCAGGGAAATAATTCACCCCTCCACTTT
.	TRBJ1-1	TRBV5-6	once	CASSLVRGTEAFF	TGTGCCAGCAGCTTGGTTAGGGGGACTGAAGCTTTCTTT
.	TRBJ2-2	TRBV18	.	CASSPPHRTGELFF	TGTGCCAGCTCACCCCCCCATAGGACCGGGGAGCTGTTTTTT
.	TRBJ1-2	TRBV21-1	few	CASRKAGGVYGYTF	TGTGCCAGCCGTAAAGCGGGGGGTGTCTATGGCTACACCTTC
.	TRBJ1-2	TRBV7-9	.	CASSLGRASTSGYTF	TGTGCCAGCAGCTTAGGACGGGCCTCGACCTCTGGCTACACCTTC
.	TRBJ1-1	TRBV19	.	CASSRGTEAFF	TGTGCCAGTAGTAGGGGCACTGAAGCTTTCTTT
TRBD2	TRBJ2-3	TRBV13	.	CASSYSGAGTDTQYF	TGTGCCAGCAGCTACAGCGGGGCCGGCACAGATACGCAGTATTTT
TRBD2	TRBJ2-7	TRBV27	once	CASSLSGLAGGLVSYEQYF	TGTGCCAGCAGTTTATCGGGACTAGCGGGGGGCCTAGTTTCCTACGAGCAGTACTTC
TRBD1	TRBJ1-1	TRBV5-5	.	CASSSDRDGFGAFF	TGTGCCAGCAGCTCCGACAGGGATGGTTTCGGAGCTTTCTTT
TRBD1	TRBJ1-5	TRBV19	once	CASGQGNQPQHF	TGTGCCAGTGGACAGGGCAATCAGCCCCAGCATTTT
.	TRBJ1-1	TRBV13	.	CASSLGRVWLEAFF	TGTGCCAGCAGCTTAGGTCGGGTGTGGTTAGAAGCTTTCTTT
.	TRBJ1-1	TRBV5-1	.	CASSLWGGPEAFF	TGCGCCAGCAGCTTGTGGGGGGGCCCTGAAGCTTTCTTT
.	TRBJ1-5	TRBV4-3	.	CASSQETSSGNQPQHF	TGCGCCAGCAGCCAGGAGACTAGTTCCGGCAATCAGCCCCAGCATTTT
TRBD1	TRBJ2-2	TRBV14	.	CASSQERGGLIGTGELFF	TGTGCCAGCAGCCAAGAAAGAGGGGGCCTTATTGGCACCGGGGAGCTGTTTTTT
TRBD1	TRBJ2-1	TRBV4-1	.	CASSQTRTSPGGKTYNEQFF	TGCGCCAGCAGCCAGACCCGGACCTCCCCAGGGGGCAAAACCTACAATGAGCAGTTCTTC
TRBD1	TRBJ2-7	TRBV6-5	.	CASTFTGGEQYF	TGTGCCAGCACCTTCACAGGGGGCGAGCAGTACTTC
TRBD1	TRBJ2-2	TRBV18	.	CASSPRPGQGDRGTGELFF	TGTGCCAGCTCACCACGGCCGGGACAGGGGGACCGGGGCACCGGGGAGCTGTTTTTT
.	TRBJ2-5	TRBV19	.	CASSSQYQETQYF	TGTGCCAGTAGTAGCCAGTACCAAGAGACCCAGTACTTC
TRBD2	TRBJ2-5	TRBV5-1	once	CASSLVASGGQETQYF	TGCGCCAGCAGCTTGGTGGCTAGCGGGGGTCAAGAGACCCAGTACTTC
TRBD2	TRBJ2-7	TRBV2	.	CASTRSLAGLYEQYF	TGTGCCAGCACGCGTTCTTTAGCGGGGCTCTACGAGCAGTACTTC